The clone carrying this T cell receptor (beta chain) was found once. No antigen is known for it. This CDR3 spans 16 amino acids. In germline, CDR1 is LGHNA, CDR2 YNFKEQ. With 1 base removed from V and 4 bases from J, the gap between germline ends came to 13 bases. The PCR contained 60 Vbeta and 13 Jbeta primers. The method was immunoSEQ multiplex PCR; TCRdb's version includes in-frame clones alone and lacks a portion of them. The table includes 180,000 or so clones, around 82% detected once. This sample was included in a study of cytomegalovirus exposure and HLA in healthy donors. Findings and limits, study-wide: Donors were assumed by presence/absence analyses to have roughly uniform sequencing depth. It was reported in a later analysis that an Asian-associated ancestry cluster showed fewer N-insertions than the roughly 710-donor mean.

This sequence was found in a woman between 25 and 40 years old in good health and CMV-seropositive. Sequences were obtained from PBMCs. V is TRBV4-2 and J is TRBJ2-2; D might be TRBD1 (6 bases). CDR3 amino acids: CASSQGGARGTGELFF. The CDR3 DNA is TGTGCCAGCAGCCAAGGGGGAGCCAGGGGCACCGGGGAGCTGTTTTTT.